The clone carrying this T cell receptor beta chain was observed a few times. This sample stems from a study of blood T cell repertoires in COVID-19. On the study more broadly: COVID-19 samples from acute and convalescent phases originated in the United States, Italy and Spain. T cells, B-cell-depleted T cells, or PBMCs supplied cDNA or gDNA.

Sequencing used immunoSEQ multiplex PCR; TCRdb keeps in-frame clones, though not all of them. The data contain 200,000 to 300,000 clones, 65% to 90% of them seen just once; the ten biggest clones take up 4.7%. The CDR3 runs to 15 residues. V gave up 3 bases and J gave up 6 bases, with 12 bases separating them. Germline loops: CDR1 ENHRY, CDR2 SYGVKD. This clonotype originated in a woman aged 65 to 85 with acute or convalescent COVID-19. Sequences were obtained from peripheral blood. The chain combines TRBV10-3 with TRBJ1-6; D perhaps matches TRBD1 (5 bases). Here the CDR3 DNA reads TGTGCCATCAGTGATTACCAGGGATTTAATTCACCCCTCCACTTT. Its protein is CAISDYQGFNSPLHF.